These T cell receptor beta chains were read from a single sample in a study of vaccination effects on CD4 cells after COVID-19. The repertoire was sequenced with immunoSEQ multiplex PCR; TCRdb's copy has only in-frame clones and lacks some. The sample lists some 77,000 clones; roughly three quarters were seen once. For these TCRs, the target antigens are not known. The material sequenced was CD4+ T cells from PBMCs cultured with HCoV-OC43 spike peptides, taken before COVID-19 vaccination. Source of these receptors: a human donor who received a COVID-19 vaccine. Each CDR3 is given with its conserved first and last residue. The size of a clone is reported for some rows only, either as once, few or many, or as a class for expanded clones.

cdr3_aa,clone_size,j_call,v_call
CASSMTGQGTSPLHF,-,TRBJ1-6,TRBV19
CASSGAGAGANVLTF,-,TRBJ2-6,TRBV27
CASSPASGSSGNTIYF,few,TRBJ1-3,TRBV18
CASSQGGGGLTDTQYF,-,TRBJ2-3,TRBV7-3
CASSSELAGATYNEQFF,-,TRBJ2-1,TRBV28
CATTGTLPNEQFF,-,TRBJ2-1,TRBV24-1
CASNPGARTNTEAFF,-,TRBJ1-1,TRBV19
CASSKTGGAFRNTEAFF,-,TRBJ1-1,TRBV28
CASSAQGTEAFF,few,TRBJ1-1,TRBV2
CASSLLQSNQPQHF,-,TRBJ1-5,TRBV5-6